A single sample gave rise to the 11 T cell receptor beta chains below, sequenced in a study of OX40 agonist ivuxolimab in advanced cancers. Sequencing used immunoSEQ multiplex PCR; TCRdb keeps in-frame clones, though not all of them. The sample contains about 69,000 clones, 85% to 90% of which appear only once. The sequencing used CD4+ or CD8+ T cells sorted from blood, collected in a trial of the OX40 agonist ivuxolimab. The receptors originated from an adult with an advanced solid tumor such as melanoma, head and neck, liver or kidney cancer.

The V and J genes are TRBV9 and TRBJ2-1; D is unclear. CDR3 size: 14 residues. V dropped 2 bases and J dropped 6 bases, with 12 bases sitting between them. Germline V gene data show CDR1 as SGDLS and CDR2 as YYNGEE. In DNA, the CDR3 is TGTGCCAGCAGCGTGGGTGGCGCGGCCAATGAGCAGTTCTTC. This encodes CASSVGGAANEQFF.

The genes are TRBV4-1 and TRBJ1-2; 9 nucleotides agree with TRBD1. This CDR3 is 13 amino acids long. CDR1 and CDR2 (germline): MGHRA, YSYEKL. Trimming took 3 bases from V and 8 from J; bases not matched to a gene: 4. CDR3: CASSHADRGGYTF. The DNA for the CDR3 is TGCGCCAGCAGCCATGCGGACAGGGGCGGCTACACCTTC.

As concerns this clone: This CDR3 is also generated by other DNA sequences in the sample. The V and J genes are TRBV19 and TRBJ2-2; D unclear. There are 14 residues in the CDR3. The V end lost 1 base, the J end lost 0 bases, and 3 bases lay between the germline ends. CDR1 and CDR2 from the germline V gene are LNHDA and SQIVND (reference sequence). The CDR3 nucleotides are TGTGCCAGTAGTATAGGGACGAACACCGGGGAGCTGTTTTTT. Amino acids: CASSIGTNTGELFF.

The rearrangement uses TRBV7-2 and TRBJ2-1; D not certain. V gave up 1 base and J gave up 8 bases, with 3 bases separating them. CDR3 length: 11 residues. Per germline, CDR1 SGHTA and CDR2 FQGNSA. The CDR3 DNA reads TGTGCCAGCAGCTTAGAGGATGAGCAGTTCTTC. Translation: CASSLEDEQFF.

The J gene is TRBJ2-1, the V gene TRBV6-4, with 9 bases matching TRBD1. Germline trimming cut 5 bases from V and 8 bases from J; bases unmatched to any gene: 10. CDR1 is MRHNA, CDR2 SNTAGT, per germline. This CDR3 is built from 15 residues. The CDR3 region is CASSSRDRETDEQFF. CDR3 bases: TGTGCCAGCAGTAGCCGGGACAGGGAGACCGATGAGCAGTTCTTC.

The chain has TRBV19 and TRBJ1-1; D is unclear. From germline, CDR1 is LNHDA and CDR2 SQIVND (reference sequence). V was clipped by 1 base and J by 4 bases, with 13 bases between them. There are 15 residues in the CDR3. CDR3 loop: CASSIAGGVFTEAFF. The CDR3 DNA reads as TGTGCCAGTAGTATAGCAGGTGGGGTTTTCACTGAAGCTTTCTTT.

This clone was seen a single time. The chain joins TRBV7-3 to TRBJ2-2; D is unclear. Trimming cost V 4 bases and J 4 bases, with 7 bases left between them. This CDR3 is built from 13 residues. Germline-derived CDR1 and CDR2 are SGHTA and FQGTGA. The CDR3 reads CASSSQITGELFF. The CDR3 region has the DNA TGTGCCAGCAGCTCCCAGATCACCGGGGAGCTGTTTTTT. The full variable domain, in which reference TRBV7-3 and TRBJ2-2 provide the parts outside the CDR3, is GAGVSQTPSNKVTEKGKYVELRCDPISGHTALYWYRQSLGQGPEFLIYFQGTGAADDSGLPNDRFFAVRPEGSVSTLKIQRTERGDSAVYLCASSSQITGELFFGEGSRLTVL.

The DNA of the CDR3 is TGTGCCAGCAGTGTTGGACAGGACTCCTATCAGCCCCAGCATTTT. Amino acid sequence: CASSVGQDSYQPQHF. This sequence joins TRBV2 and TRBJ1-5; 7 bases map to TRBD1. Germline V gene lookup returns CDR1 SNHLY and CDR2 FYNNEI. V shed 4 bases and J 5 bases; nucleotides not matched to a gene: 8. The CDR3 covers 15 residues.

As DNA, the CDR3 is TGTGCCAGCTTAAGGATGGGGGAAAACTATGGCTACACCTTC. This sequence encodes CASLRMGENYGYTF. This chain uses TRBV6-5 with TRBJ1-2; D may be TRBD1 (5 bases). V dropped 8 bases and J dropped 2 bases, with 15 bases sitting between them. The CDR3 totals 14 residues. The germline gives CDR1 MNHEY, CDR2 SVGAGI.

This clone was observed a few times. The chain couples TRBV29-1 to TRBJ2-2; no reliable D call. The germline V gene encodes CDR1 SQVTM and CDR2 ANQGSEA. V lost 0 bases and J lost 1, with 6 bases in between. The CDR3 loop spans 14 amino acids. As DNA, the CDR3 is TGCAGCGTTGAAGAAGGACGGAACACCGGGGAGCTGTTTTTT. It translates to CSVEEGRNTGELFF.

The CDR3: CASSLGIGTSGYNEQFF. In DNA, the CDR3 is TGTGCCAGCAGCTTAGGAATAGGGACTAGCGGTTACAATGAGCAGTTCTTC. V usage is TRBV11-3 and J usage is TRBJ2-1, with 11 nucleotides matching TRBD2. The CDR3 spans 17 residues. Germline V lookup: CDR1 SGHNT, CDR2 YENEEA. J lost 4 bases, V lost 1 base, and 6 bases had no gene match.